The subject of this entry is one TCR beta chain. These data are taken from a study of blood T cells in healthy people across ages. Germline CDR1 SGHAT, CDR2 FQDESV (reference sequence). The CDR3 is 14 amino acids. A second PCR, run for about 6 to 11 cycles, used a sample-barcoded 5' primer plus a J-beta primer mix. From the 5' RACE reads, TCRdb called clonotypes with MiXCR, one entry per CDR3 protein. The table records over 1.5 million distinct CDR3 sequences, approximately 50% of them present only once. The sequenced sample consisted of blood. The chain combines TRBV11-1 with TRBJ2-5, with 9 nucleotides matching TRBD1. Gene TRBJ2-7 matches the end of the DNA better, so the J call may be wrong. This receptor was identified in a woman in her forties in good health. The CDR3 loop is CASSFVTGGYEQYF. CDR3 sequence (DNA): TGTGCCAGCAGCTTTGTGACAGGGGGCTACGAGCAGTACTTC.